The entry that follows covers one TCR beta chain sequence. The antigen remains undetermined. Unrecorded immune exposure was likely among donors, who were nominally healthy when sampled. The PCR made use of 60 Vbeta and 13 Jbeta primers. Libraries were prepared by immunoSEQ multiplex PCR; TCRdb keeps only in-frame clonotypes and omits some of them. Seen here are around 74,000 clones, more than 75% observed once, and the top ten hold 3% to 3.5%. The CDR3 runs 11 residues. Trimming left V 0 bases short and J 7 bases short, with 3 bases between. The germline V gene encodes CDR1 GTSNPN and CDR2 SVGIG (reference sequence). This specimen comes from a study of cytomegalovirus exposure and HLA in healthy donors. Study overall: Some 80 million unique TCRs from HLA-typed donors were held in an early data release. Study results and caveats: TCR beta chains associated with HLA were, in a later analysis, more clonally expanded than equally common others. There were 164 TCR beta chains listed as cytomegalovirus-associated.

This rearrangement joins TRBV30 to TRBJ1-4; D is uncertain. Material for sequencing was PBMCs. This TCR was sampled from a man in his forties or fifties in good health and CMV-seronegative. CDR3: CAWSVSEKLFF. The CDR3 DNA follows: TGTGCCTGGAGTGTGAGTGAAAAACTGTTTTTT.